This passage covers 29 T cell receptor beta chains from one sample sequenced in a study of vaccination and CD4 T cells after COVID-19. The Oncomine TCR Beta short-read assay was what sequenced the DNA obtained from cultured CD4+ T cells. In TCRdb, the PCR reads were re-called with MiXCR into one record per CDR3 protein. The repertoire consists of 15,000 to 18,000 distinct CDR3 sequences, with around 60% occurring once and the leading ten covering about an eighth. These receptors are not linked to any known antigen. Treatment in this sample: roughly 10-day PBMC culture with coronavirus spike peptide pools or control peptides (ViraFEST assay). The sample was CD4+ T cells from blood, cultured in vitro. The source is a human donor who had recovered from COVID-19.

This clonotype occurred a few times. The V call is TRBV27, the J call TRBJ1-1; tentatively, D is TRBD1 (5 bases). The V and J ends lost 6 bases and 5 bases respectively, with 16 bases between them. The CDR3 covers 14 residues. Germline lookup yields CDR1 MNHEY and CDR2 SMNVEV (reference sequence). CDR3 loop: CASRGTGRGTEAFF. The CDR3 DNA follows: TGTGCCAGCAGGGGGACGGGTCGCGGGACTGAAGCTTTCTTT.

This clonotype was counted a few times. The CDR3 here is CSALAGERQAQYF. The CDR3 DNA is TGCAGTGCCCTAGCGGGGGAAAGGCAAGCCCAGTACTTC. This rearrangement joins TRBV20-1 to TRBJ2-5; 10 bases are shared with TRBD2. Germline assignment: CDR1 DFQATT and CDR2 SNEGSKA (reference sequence). V was pared by 6 bases and J by 9 bases, with 10 bases of the junction left unmatched. The CDR3 sequence is 13 residues long.

This clonotype was observed a handful of times. The chain couples TRBV19 to TRBJ1-3; D is unclear. Trimming took 3 bases from V and 0 from J, leaving 6 bases between them. The CDR3 consists of 14 residues. Germline lookup yields CDR1 LNHDA and CDR2 SQIVND (reference sequence). The chain's CDR3 is CASSIQSSGNTIYF. DNA of the CDR3: TGTGCCAGTAGTATCCAAAGCTCTGGAAACACCATATATTTT.

About this clonotype itself: A read error may account for a junction end that differs from germline. The DNA for the CDR3 is TGCGCCAGCAGCCCTGGGGGAGGTCTAGCGTTAGGCGAGCAGTACTTC. Protein sequence: CASSPGGGLALGEQYF. The chain couples TRBV7-9 to TRBJ2-7, with D possibly TRBD2 on 6 matching bases. The CDR3 is made up of 16 amino acids. Germline lookup yields CDR1 SEHNR and CDR2 FQNEAQ (reference sequence).

This clonotype has only one observation. The rearrangement uses TRBV2 and TRBJ2-7, with 7 bases identical to TRBD2. This CDR3 contains 18 residues. Unmatched junction bases numbered 16, after V lost 4 bases and J lost 1 base. Germline CDR1 SNHLY, CDR2 FYNNEI. The CDR3 bases are TGTGCCAGCAGTGGGGCTAGCGGAGGCTCGAAAACATCCTACGAGCAGTACTTC. This codes for CASSGASGGSKTSYEQYF.

The chain recombines TRBV18 with TRBJ1-5; the D gene is possibly TRBD1 (5 bases). CDR3 length: 15 residues. Germline V lookup: CDR1 KGHSH, CDR2 LQKENI. The V and J ends lost 3 bases and 5 bases respectively, with 14 bases between them. CDR3 sequence (DNA): TGTGCCAGCTCACCGGCTGGGACTGATTATCAGCCCCAGCATTTT. Translation: CASSPAGTDYQPQHF.

A few counts support this clonotype. This sequence joins TRBV27 and TRBJ1-1; unclear D gene. This CDR3 is 15 amino acids long. Trimming pared 5 bases from V and 0 bases from J, leaving 13 bases between. The germline gives CDR1 MNHEY, CDR2 SMNVEV (reference sequence). CDR3 sequence: CASSPLGQLNTEAFF. The CDR3 nucleotides are TGTGCCAGCAGTCCCTTGGGTCAGCTGAACACTGAAGCTTTCTTT.

The CDR3 region has the DNA TGTGCCAGTAGTTCCCAGGCTCCGGGACCCGGGGAGCTGTTTTTT. Translated, it gives CASSSQAPGPGELFF. The chain is built from TRBV19 and TRBJ2-2; tentatively, D is TRBD1 or TRBD2 (5 bases each). Trimming left V 5 bases short and J 6 bases short, with 16 bases between. Germline loops: CDR1 LNHDA, CDR2 SQIVND (reference sequence). CDR3 length: 15 residues.

This chain links TRBV5-4 with TRBJ1-2, with 10 bases that match TRBD1. Unmatched junction bases numbered 4, after V lost 4 bases and J lost 7 bases. The CDR3 length is 13 residues. Germline V lookup: CDR1 SGHNT, CDR2 YYREEE (reference sequence). The DNA for the CDR3 is TGTGCCAGCAGCCGACAGGGGGCGGCTGGCTACACCTTC. This codes for CASSRQGAAGYTF.

The table lists this clonotype with a few counts. The rearrangement links TRBV5-1 to TRBJ2-3, with 7 bases matching TRBD1. The V gene's germline CDR1 is SGHRS and CDR2 YFSETQ. V lost 7 bases to trimming and J lost 6 bases; unmatched junction nucleotides: 11. The CDR3 contains 14 residues. The CDR3 protein is CASSTGYPMDTQYF. CDR3 coding DNA: TGCGCCAGCTCGACAGGGTATCCTATGGATACGCAGTATTTT.

This clonotype showed up just a few times. This chain connects TRBV7-2 to TRBJ2-7; 7 bases map to TRBD1. J lost 2 bases, V lost 5 bases, and 6 bases had no gene match. Per the germline V gene, CDR1 is SGHTA and CDR2 is FQGNSA. The CDR3 length is 14 residues. CDR3 region: CASSRTGTAYEQYF. The CDR3 nucleotides read TGTGCCAGCAGCCGGACAGGAACAGCCTACGAGCAGTACTTC.

CDR3 nucleotides: TGTGCCAGCAGCCCTATGGACAGGAGCTACAATGAGCAGTTCTTC. Its protein is CASSPMDRSYNEQFF. The rearrangement joins TRBV7-6 to TRBJ2-1, with 7 bases fitting TRBD1. The J segment lost 3 bases and the V segment lost 5 bases, leaving 7 bases of the junction unmatched. The V gene's germline CDR1 is SGHVS and CDR2 FNYEAQ. CDR3 length: 15 residues. The variable domain in full, completed from reference TRBV7-6 and TRBJ2-1, reads GAGVSQSPRYKVTKRGQDVALRCDPISGHVSLYWYRQALGQGPEFLTYFNYEAQQDKSGLPNDRFSAERPEGSISTLTIQRTEQRDSAMYRCASSPMDRSYNEQFFGPGTRLTVL.

The rearrangement links TRBV12-3 or TRBV12-4 to TRBJ1-1; D remains ambiguous. V was cut by 6 bases and J by 0 bases, with 14 bases left in between. This CDR3 is built from 15 residues. In DNA form, the CDR3 reads TGTGCCAGCAGCGAACAATCCAATCTGAACACTGAAGCTTTCTTT. Translating gives CASSEQSNLNTEAFF.

This clonotype was counted only a few times. The rearrangement uses TRBV30 and TRBJ1-3; D is unresolved. The length of the CDR3 is 13 residues. Germline-derived CDR1 and CDR2 are GTSNPN and SVGIG (reference sequence). Trimming took off 3 bases at V and 0 bases at J, with 6 bases between the two ends. This chain's CDR3 is CAWRRSSGNTIYF. The DNA of the CDR3 is TGTGCCTGGAGACGGTCCTCTGGAAACACCATATATTTT.

The chain carries TRBV6-1 and TRBJ1-2; tentative D call: TRBD1 (5 bases). In germline, CDR1 is MNHNS, CDR2 SASEGT. V shed 7 bases and J shed 6 bases, with 18 bases lying between them. This CDR3 has 14 amino acids. The CDR3 here is CASTPAGTLDGYTF. The CDR3 DNA reads TGTGCCAGCACTCCCGCAGGGACGCTGGATGGCTACACCTTC.

The chain is built from TRBV5-4 and TRBJ2-5; 9 bases are a match to TRBD1. Trimming cost V 0 bases and J 2 bases; bases outside gene matches: 5. The CDR3 runs 16 residues. The germline V gene has CDR1 SGHNT and CDR2 YYREEE (reference sequence). The CDR3 nucleotides read TGTGCCAGCAGCTTGGGGTACAGGGGGCTACAAGAGACCCAGTACTTC. The encoded protein is CASSLGYRGLQETQYF. Full variable domain (rest looked up from reference TRBV5-4 and TRBJ2-5): ETGVTQSPTHLIKTRGQQVTLRCSSQSGHNTVSWYQQALGQGPQFIFQYYREEENGRGNFPPRFSGLQFPNYSSELNVNALELDDSALYLCASSLGYRGLQETQYFGPGTRLLVL.

The chain employs TRBV27 and TRBJ2-7, with TRBD1 matching over 8 bases. J gave up 2 bases and V 0 bases, and 6 bases lay outside the gene matches. This CDR3 is built from 16 residues. Per the germline V gene, CDR1 is MNHEY and CDR2 is SMNVEV (reference sequence). For the CDR3, the DNA is TGTGCCAGCAGTTTATCGGGACAGGACATAGCCTACGAGCAGTACTTC. It is translated as CASSLSGQDIAYEQYF.

V is TRBV24-1 and J is TRBJ2-2; tentatively, D is TRBD2 (6 bases). Germline CDR1 reads KGHDR; CDR2 reads SFDVKD. This CDR3 spans 14 amino acids. The V end lost 5 bases, the J end lost 6 bases, and 12 bases lay between the germline ends. The CDR3 protein is CATSVQGGPGELFF. The CDR3 DNA sequence: TGTGCCACCAGTGTCCAGGGAGGACCCGGGGAGCTGTTTTTT.

There are a few counts of this clonotype. The rearrangement joins TRBV11-2 to TRBJ1-1; D not certain. This CDR3 is 13 amino acids long. V was shortened by 2 bases and J by 2 bases, with 6 bases between the two germline ends. Germline CDR1 is SGHAT and CDR2 is FQNNGV. CDR3 DNA sequence: TGTGCCAGCAGCTTAACAGCTAACACTGAAGCTTTCTTT. Translation gives CASSLTANTEAFF.

The V call is TRBV2, the J call TRBJ1-2, with a possible D match to TRBD1 (5 bases). Per the germline V gene, CDR1 is SNHLY and CDR2 is FYNNEI. Between the trimmed V and J ends, which lost 7 bases and 8 bases, there was a span of 20 bases. The CDR3 runs 14 residues. The CDR3 region has the DNA TGTGCCAGCACTACGACAGTTCCTATCGTAGGCTACACCTTC. This codes for CASTTTVPIVGYTF.

V is TRBV4-1 and J is TRBJ2-4; no clear D gene. The CDR3 has 12 amino acids. Per the germline V gene, CDR1 is MGHRA and CDR2 is YSYEKL. V was trimmed by 3 bases and J by 5 bases, leaving 5 bases between them. This CDR3 is CASSHRENIQYF. CDR3 DNA sequence: TGCGCCAGCAGCCATCGAGAAAACATTCAGTACTTC.

The chain recombines TRBV2 with TRBJ1-5; D is perhaps TRBD1 (5 bases). The CDR3 totals 14 residues. Trimming stripped 3 bases from V and 4 bases from J, with 10 bases between. The V gene's germline CDR1 is SNHLY and CDR2 FYNNEI. The DNA for the CDR3 is TGTGCCAGCAGTGAGCAGGGCCCGAATCAGCCCCAGCATTTT. Its translation: CASSEQGPNQPQHF.

The chain uses TRBV28 and TRBJ1-1; 8 bases align to TRBD1. The CDR3 totals 13 residues. CDR1 and CDR2 from the germline V gene are MDHEN and SYDVKM. V shed 8 bases and J 10 bases; nucleotides not matched to a gene: 12. The CDR3 spells CASQTGQGRSAFF. CDR3 DNA sequence: TGTGCCAGCCAAACTGGACAGGGAAGATCAGCTTTCTTT.

The chain uses TRBV19 and TRBJ2-5, with a tentative D call TRBD2 (6 bases). Germline values: CDR1 LNHDA, CDR2 SQIVND (reference sequence). The CDR3 consists of 14 residues. V lost 4 bases and J 2 bases, leaving 11 bases between the germline ends. The CDR3: CASSTSVVQETQYF. CDR3 bases: TGTGCCAGTAGTACTAGCGTCGTACAAGAGACCCAGTACTTC.

This clonotype was seen only a few times. This sequence joins TRBV6-1 and TRBJ2-7, with 8 bases aligning to TRBD1. Looked up from germline, CDR1 is MNHNS and CDR2 is SASEGT. The CDR3 is 12 amino acids. V gave up 10 bases and J gave up 2 bases; unmatched junction bases: 4. The chain's CDR3 is CATRQGTYEQYF. The CDR3 region has the DNA TGTGCCACAAGACAGGGGACCTACGAGCAGTACTTC.

This sequence joins TRBV10-3 and TRBJ2-3, with 9 bases aligning to TRBD2. Germline loops: CDR1 ENHRY, CDR2 SYGVKD. This CDR3 contains 17 residues. Losses at the gene ends were 4 bases for V and 3 bases for J; bases not matched to a gene: 11. CDR3 residues: CAISGGGGAPRTDTQYF. DNA of the CDR3: TGTGCCATCAGTGGGGGCGGGGGGGCCCCTCGGACAGATACGCAGTATTTT.

The J gene is TRBJ2-7, the V gene TRBV7-9, with TRBD2 matching 7 bases. The junction had 11 bases not matched to a gene; V was cut back by 11 bases and J by 4 bases. The CDR3 totals 13 residues. Germline CDR1 reads SEHNR; CDR2 reads FQNEAQ (reference sequence). CDR3 DNA sequence: TGTGCCGGCTCCACCCGCGGGAGTTACGAGCAGTACTTC. Amino acid sequence: CAGSTRGSYEQYF.

CDR3 residues: CASSVAHGGTGELFF. CDR3 DNA sequence: TGTGCCAGCAGTGTGGCGCATGGCGGAACCGGGGAGCTGTTTTTT. The gene calls are TRBV2 and TRBJ2-2; D is ambiguous. CDR1 and CDR2 (germline): SNHLY, FYNNEI. The V and J ends lost 4 bases and 5 bases respectively, with 14 bases between them. This CDR3 region has 15 residues.

V and J are TRBV6-1 and TRBJ2-5, with a tentative D call TRBD2 (6 bases). Germline V CDR1 and CDR2: MNHNS, SASEGT. This CDR3 is 13 amino acids long. The V end was cut by 6 bases, the J end by 5 bases, with 13 bases between. The CDR3 reads CASRPTSMETQYF. CDR3 nucleotide sequence: TGTGCCAGCAGGCCTACTAGCATGGAGACCCAGTACTTC.